Below, 15 T cell receptor beta chains from the same sample are listed, as sequenced in a study of blood T cell repertoires in COVID-19. This table comes from immunoSEQ multiplex PCR, and its TCRdb copy is limited to in-frame clones, with some not included. The data hold 89,000 or so clones, with around 92% observed a single time. The sequenced sample was peripheral blood. The receptors shown here come from a man aged 50-60 years with COVID-19, enrolled during active disease.

V gene TRBV2 combines with J gene TRBJ1-5; 8 bases fit TRBD1. CDR1 SNHLY and CDR2 FYNNEI come from the germline V gene. CDR3 size: 15 residues. With 7 bases clipped from V and 2 bases from J, the junction kept 7 bases outside the gene matches. As DNA, the CDR3 is TGTGCCAGCACCCCTGTGACAGGGGGCAATCAGCCCCAGCATTTT. Translating it yields CASTPVTGGNQPQHF. The full variable domain, completed using reference TRBV2 and TRBJ1-5, is EPEVTQTPSHQVTQMGQEVILRCVPISNHLYFYWYRQILGQKVEFLVSFYNNEISEKSEIFDDQFSVERPDGSNFTLKIRSTKLEDSAMYFCASTPVTGGNQPQHFGDGTRLSIL.

Written as DNA, the CDR3 is TGTGCCAGCCGGGGGAGCGGGCACGAGCTGTTTTTT. Protein product: CASRGSGHELFF. The chain combines TRBV7-3 with TRBJ2-2, with D tentatively TRBD2 (6 bases). This CDR3 region has 12 residues. Trimming left V 8 bases short and J 11 bases short, with 15 bases between. The V gene's germline CDR1 is SGHTA and CDR2 FQGTGA.

This clone has only a few counts. The chain carries TRBV6-6 and TRBJ2-5; 7 positions match TRBD2. With V trimmed by 8 bases and J by 3 bases, 12 bases remained unmatched. CDR1 is MNHNY, CDR2 SVGAGI, per germline (reference sequence). The CDR3 has 15 amino acids. CDR3 coding DNA: TGTGCCAGCGCTCCCTCCGGGGAGGGTGAAGAGACCCAGTACTTC. This gives the protein CASAPSGEGEETQYF.

The rearrangement links TRBV20-1 to TRBJ1-3; tentative D call: TRBD1 (6 bases). The CDR3 runs to 11 residues. The ends were cut back, 5 bases at V and 12 bases at J, with 14 bases in the middle. Germline V CDR1 and CDR2: DFQATT, SNEGSKA (reference sequence). CDR3 loop: CSAFQGSFIYF. The CDR3 nucleotides are TGCAGTGCTTTCCAGGGGTCTTTCATATATTTT.

Comments on this clone: The same CDR3 is also encoded by other DNA sequences in this sample. J is TRBJ2-5 and V is TRBV7-2; 11 nucleotides line up with TRBD2. The CDR3 contains 16 residues. J gave up 2 bases and V 1 base, and 3 bases lay outside the gene matches. Per the germline V gene, CDR1 is SGHTA and CDR2 is FQGNSA. CDR3 residues: CASSLGLAGGQETQYF. The CDR3 DNA reads as TGTGCCAGCAGCTTAGGGCTAGCGGGGGGACAAGAGACCCAGTACTTC.

V is TRBV14 and J is TRBJ1-6, with no clear D. The CDR3 runs to 15 residues. Germline V gene lookup returns CDR1 SGHDN and CDR2 FVKESK. V gave up 2 bases and J gave up 5 bases, with 10 bases separating them. The CDR3 loop reads CASSQQAFNNSPLHF. The CDR3 region has the DNA TGTGCCAGCAGCCAACAAGCGTTCAATAATTCACCCCTCCACTTT. The whole variable domain, filled in from reference TRBV14 and TRBJ1-6, reads EAGVTQFPSHSVIEKGQTVTLRCDPISGHDNLYWYRRVMGKEIKFLLHFVKESKQDESGMPNNRFLAERTGGTYSTLKVQPAELEDSGVYFCASSQQAFNNSPLHFGNGTRLTVT.

CDR3 in DNA: TGTGCGACAGGGGAGCACACAGCAGATACGCAGTATTTT. It codes for CATGEHTADTQYF. This rearrangement joins TRBV28 to TRBJ2-3; 8 bases agree with TRBD1. This CDR3 region has 13 residues. Germline loops: CDR1 MDHEN, CDR2 SYDVKM. Combining the CDR3 with reference TRBV28 and TRBJ2-3 gives the whole variable domain DVKVTQSSRYLVKRTGEKVFLECVQDMDHENMFWYRQDPGLGLRLIYFSYDVKMKEKGDIPEGYSVSREKKERFSLILESASTNQTSMYLCATGEHTADTQYFGPGTRLTVL.

The table lists this clone with a count of one. This chain joins TRBV5-1 and TRBJ2-3; D not certain. The length of the CDR3 is 14 residues. In germline, CDR1 is SGHRS, CDR2 YFSETQ. Trimming took 0 bases from V and 5 from J, leaving 10 bases between them. Here the CDR3 DNA reads TGCGCCAGCAGCTTGGGGAGTCCGATAGATACGCAGTATTTT. Translation: CASSLGSPIDTQYF. The variable domain in full, with the rest retrieved from reference TRBV5-1 and TRBJ2-3, is KAGVTQTPRYLIKTRGQQVTLSCSPISGHRSVSWYQQTPGQGLQFLFEYFSETQRNKGNFPGRFSGRQFSNSRSEMNVSTLELGDSALYLCASSLGSPIDTQYFGPGTRLTVL.

This clone was recorded only once. The rearrangement links TRBV27 to TRBJ1-4, with a weak D call TRBD1 (6 bases). The germline CDR1 and CDR2 sequences are MNHEY and SMNVEV (reference sequence). CDR3 length equals 15 residues. V gave up 1 base and J gave up 3 bases, with 9 bases separating them. This chain's CDR3 is CASSLLGAANEKLFF. In nucleotides, the CDR3 is TGTGCCAGCAGTTTATTGGGGGCCGCTAATGAAAAACTGTTTTTT.

This sequence joins TRBV6-5 and TRBJ1-2; weak D call: TRBD1 (6 bases). The CDR3 runs 14 residues. Deletions cut 8 bases from V and 6 bases from J, with 19 bases between. In germline, CDR1 is MNHEY, CDR2 SVGAGI. The CDR3: CASRVSQGRNGYTF. The DNA of the CDR3 is TGTGCCAGCCGCGTATCACAGGGTCGGAATGGCTACACCTTC.

This chain uses TRBV11-2 with TRBJ2-1, with 12 bases aligning to TRBD2. From germline, CDR1 is SGHAT and CDR2 FQNNGV. Trimming at V came to 2 bases and at J to 5 bases, leaving 4 bases not matched to a gene. The CDR3 consists of 16 residues. For the CDR3, the DNA is TGTGCCAGCAGCTTACGCCCTAGCGGGGGGGACAATGAGCAGTTCTTC. The encoded protein is CASSLRPSGGDNEQFF.

The chain couples TRBV11-2 to TRBJ1-3; TRBD1 might be the D (6 bases). V lost 5 bases and J 2 bases, leaving 16 bases between the germline ends. The CDR3 is 16 residues long. Germline V gives CDR1 SGHAT, CDR2 FQNNGV. CDR3 DNA sequence: TGTGCCAGCAGCCAGGGGCGGGGGGATCCTGGAAACACCATATATTTT. It is translated as CASSQGRGDPGNTIYF.

This chain joins TRBV24-1 and TRBJ2-1; TRBD2 aligns across 7 bases. This CDR3 has 16 residues. J lost 0 bases, V lost 4 bases, and 5 bases had no gene match. The germline CDR1 and CDR2 sequences are KGHDR and SFDVKD. The CDR3 nucleotides are TGTGCCACCAGTGACCCCGGGACTAACTCCTACAATGAGCAGTTCTTC. Its protein is CATSDPGTNSYNEQFF.

The rearrangement uses TRBV6-5 and TRBJ1-5; unclear D gene. V was cut by 0 bases and J by 9 bases, with 12 bases left in between. CDR1 MNHEY and CDR2 SVGAGI come from the germline V gene. The CDR3 has 14 amino acids. CDR3 region: CASSYSRRSGPQHF. The DNA of the CDR3 is TGTGCCAGCAGTTACTCGCGACGGTCAGGGCCCCAGCATTTT.

The genes are TRBV28 and TRBJ1-2; 7 nucleotides match TRBD1. Unmatched junction bases numbered 9, after V lost 1 base and J lost 7 bases. The CDR3 spans 15 residues. In germline, CDR1 is MDHEN, CDR2 SYDVKM. CDR3 nucleotides: TGTGCCAGCAGTTTATCCCCTCTGACAGGGATTGGCTACACCTTC. The encoded protein is CASSLSPLTGIGYTF.